This T cell receptor beta chain was recovered during a study of blood T cell repertoires in COVID-19. Overall study: From T cells, B-cell-depleted T cells, or PBMCs came the material, which was cDNA or gDNA.

The V end was cut by 5 bases, the J end by 5 bases, with 13 bases between. The CDR3 is made up of 15 amino acids. Germline V gives CDR1 LNHDA, CDR2 SQIVND (reference sequence). Clones were sequenced by immunoSEQ multiplex PCR, and TCRdb holds only the in-frame ones, with some missing. Of about 190,000 clones detected, less than 90% appear once; the ten largest clones hold about 1.1%. The sequence came from a man under 40 with acute or convalescent COVID-19. This chain uses TRBV19 with TRBJ1-6; D is unclear. Sequenced: peripheral blood. The CDR3 loop reads CASSPPGRNNSPLHF. DNA for the CDR3: TGTGCCAGTAGTCCGCCCGGGAGAAATAATTCACCCCTCCACTTT.